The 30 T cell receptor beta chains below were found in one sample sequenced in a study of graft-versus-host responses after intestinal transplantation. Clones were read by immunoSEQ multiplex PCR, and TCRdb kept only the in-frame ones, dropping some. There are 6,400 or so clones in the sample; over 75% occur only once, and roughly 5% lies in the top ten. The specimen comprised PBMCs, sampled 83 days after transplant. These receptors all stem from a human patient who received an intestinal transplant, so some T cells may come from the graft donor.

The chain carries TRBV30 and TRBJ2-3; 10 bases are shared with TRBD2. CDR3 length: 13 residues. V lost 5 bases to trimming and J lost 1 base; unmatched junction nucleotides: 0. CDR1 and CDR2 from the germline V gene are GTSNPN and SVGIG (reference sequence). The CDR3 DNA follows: TGTGCCTGGCTAGCGGGGGGCACAGATACGCAGTATTTT. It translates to CAWLAGGTDTQYF.

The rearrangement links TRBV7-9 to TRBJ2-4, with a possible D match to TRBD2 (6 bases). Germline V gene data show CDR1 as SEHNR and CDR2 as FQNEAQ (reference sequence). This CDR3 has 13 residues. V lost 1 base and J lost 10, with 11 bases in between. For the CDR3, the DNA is TGTGCCAGCAGCTTAGGGGGGGTTCAGATTCAGTACTTC. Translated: CASSLGGVQIQYF.

The CDR3 loop is CASSAGWGREGGGELFF. The CDR3 DNA follows: TGTGCCAGCAGCGCCGGCTGGGGCAGGGAGGGAGGCGGGGAGCTGTTTTTT. This rearrangement joins TRBV11-1 to TRBJ2-2; TRBD2 matches 7 bases. Trimming took 5 bases from V and 7 from J; bases not matched to a gene: 16. This CDR3 has 17 residues. Germline CDR1 and CDR2: SGHAT and FQDESV (reference sequence).

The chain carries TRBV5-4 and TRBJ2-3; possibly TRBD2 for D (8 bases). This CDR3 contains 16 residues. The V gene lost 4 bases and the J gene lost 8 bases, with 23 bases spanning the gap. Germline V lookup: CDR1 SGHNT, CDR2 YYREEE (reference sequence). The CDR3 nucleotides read TGTGCCAGCAGCACGGGGACTAGGGGGCTACCAGGTACGCAGTATTTT. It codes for CASSTGTRGLPGTQYF.

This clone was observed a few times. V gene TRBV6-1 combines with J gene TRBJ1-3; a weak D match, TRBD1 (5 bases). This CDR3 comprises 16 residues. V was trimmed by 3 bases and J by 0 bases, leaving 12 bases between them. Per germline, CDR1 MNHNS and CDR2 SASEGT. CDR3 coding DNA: TGTGCCAGCAGTGAGACAGTTTCCCTCTCTGGAAACACCATATATTTT. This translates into CASSETVSLSGNTIYF.

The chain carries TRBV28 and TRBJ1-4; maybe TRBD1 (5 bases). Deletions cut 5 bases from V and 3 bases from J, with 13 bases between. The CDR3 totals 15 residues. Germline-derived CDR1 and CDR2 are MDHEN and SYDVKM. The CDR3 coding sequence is TGTGCCAGCAGTCTTGGGGGATTTCCTAATGAAAAACTGTTTTTT. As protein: CASSLGGFPNEKLFF.

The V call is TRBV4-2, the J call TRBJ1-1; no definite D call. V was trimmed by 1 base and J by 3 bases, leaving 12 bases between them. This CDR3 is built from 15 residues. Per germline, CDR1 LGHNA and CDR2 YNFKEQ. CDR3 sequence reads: CASSQVGQADTEAFF. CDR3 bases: TGTGCCAGCAGCCAAGTAGGTCAGGCGGACACTGAAGCTTTCTTT.

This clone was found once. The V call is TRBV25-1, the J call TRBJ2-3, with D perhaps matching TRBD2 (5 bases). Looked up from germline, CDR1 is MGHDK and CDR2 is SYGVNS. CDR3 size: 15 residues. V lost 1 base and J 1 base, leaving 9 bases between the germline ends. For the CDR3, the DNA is TGTGCCAGCAGTGAATTTGGACTGGGCACAGATACGCAGTATTTT. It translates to CASSEFGLGTDTQYF.

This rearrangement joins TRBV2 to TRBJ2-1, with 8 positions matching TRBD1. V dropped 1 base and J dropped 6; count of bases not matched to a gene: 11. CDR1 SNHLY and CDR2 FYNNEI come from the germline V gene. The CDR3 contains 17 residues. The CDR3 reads CASSEEGGQGARNEQFF. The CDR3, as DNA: TGTGCCAGCAGTGAAGAAGGGGGTCAGGGGGCGCGCAATGAGCAGTTCTTC.

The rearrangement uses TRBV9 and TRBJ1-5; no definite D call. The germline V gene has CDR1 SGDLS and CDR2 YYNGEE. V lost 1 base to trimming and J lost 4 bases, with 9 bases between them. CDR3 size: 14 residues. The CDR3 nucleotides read TGTGCCAGCAGCGTATCCGGAGTAAATCAGCCCCAGCATTTT. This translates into CASSVSGVNQPQHF.

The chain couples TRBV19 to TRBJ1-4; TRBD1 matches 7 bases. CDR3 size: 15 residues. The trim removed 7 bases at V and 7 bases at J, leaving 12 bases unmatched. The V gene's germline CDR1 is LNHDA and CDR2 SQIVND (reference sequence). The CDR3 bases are TGTGCCAGTACCCCCGGGGAGGGGGCTAGTGAAAAACTGTTTTTT. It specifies CASTPGEGASEKLFF.

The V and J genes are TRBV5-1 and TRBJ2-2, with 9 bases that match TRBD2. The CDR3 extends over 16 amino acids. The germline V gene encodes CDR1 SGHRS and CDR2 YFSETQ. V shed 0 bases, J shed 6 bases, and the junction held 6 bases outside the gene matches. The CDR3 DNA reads TGCGCCAGCAGCTTGGCCAGGGCGGGAGGGCCCGGGGAGCTGTTTTTT. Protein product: CASSLARAGGPGELFF.

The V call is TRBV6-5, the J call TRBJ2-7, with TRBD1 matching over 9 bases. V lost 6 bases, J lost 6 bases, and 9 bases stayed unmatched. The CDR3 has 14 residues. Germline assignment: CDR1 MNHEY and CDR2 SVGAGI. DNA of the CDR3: TGTGCCAGCAGCACCCGGGACAGGGTCCGCGAGCAGTACTTC. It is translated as CASSTRDRVREQYF.

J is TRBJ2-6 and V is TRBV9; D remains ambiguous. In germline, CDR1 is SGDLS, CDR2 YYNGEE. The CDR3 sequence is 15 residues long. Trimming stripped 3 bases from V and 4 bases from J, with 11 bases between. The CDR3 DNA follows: TGTGCCAGCAGCGCAGGTCCGCACGGGGCCAACGTCCTGACTTTC. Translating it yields CASSAGPHGANVLTF. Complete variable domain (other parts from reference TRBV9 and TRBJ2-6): DSGVTQTPKHLITATGQRVTLRCSPRSGDLSVYWYQQSLDQGLQFLIQYYNGEERAKGNILERFSAQQFPDLHSELNLSSLELGDSALYFCASSAGPHGANVLTFGAGSRLTVL.

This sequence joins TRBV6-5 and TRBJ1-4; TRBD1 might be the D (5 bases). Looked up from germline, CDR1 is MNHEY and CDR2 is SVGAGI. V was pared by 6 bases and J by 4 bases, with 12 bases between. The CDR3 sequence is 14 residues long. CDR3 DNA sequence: TGTGCCAGCAGGGGGCCGGTTTTTAATGAAAAACTGTTTTTT. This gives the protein CASRGPVFNEKLFF.

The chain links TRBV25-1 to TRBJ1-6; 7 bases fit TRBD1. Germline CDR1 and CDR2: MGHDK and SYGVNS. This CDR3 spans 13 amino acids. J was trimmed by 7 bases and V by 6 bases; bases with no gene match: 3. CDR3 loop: CASRGTANSPLHF. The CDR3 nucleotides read TGTGCCAGCAGGGGGACAGCCAATTCACCCCTCCACTTT.

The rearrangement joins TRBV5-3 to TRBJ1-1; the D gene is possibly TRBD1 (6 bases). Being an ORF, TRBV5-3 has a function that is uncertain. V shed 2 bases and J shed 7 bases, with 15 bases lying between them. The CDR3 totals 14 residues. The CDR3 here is CARSLKGHPIEAFF. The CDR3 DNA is TGTGCCAGAAGCTTAAAGGGACATCCTATTGAAGCTTTCTTT.

The DNA for the CDR3 is TGTGCCAGCAGTGACGGACTAGCGGGGGTCAATGAGCAGTTCTTC. As protein: CASSDGLAGVNEQFF. The chain joins TRBV6-4 to TRBJ2-1, with 13 nucleotides matching TRBD2. CDR3 length equals 15 residues. Germline CDR1 reads MRHNA; CDR2 reads SNTAGT. Unmatched junction bases numbered 1, after V lost 2 bases and J lost 6 bases.

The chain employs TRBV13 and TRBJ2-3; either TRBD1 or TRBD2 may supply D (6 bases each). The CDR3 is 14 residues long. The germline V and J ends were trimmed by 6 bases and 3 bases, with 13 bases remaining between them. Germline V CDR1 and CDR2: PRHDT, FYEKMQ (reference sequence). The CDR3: CASRDSRETDTQYF. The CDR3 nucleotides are TGTGCCAGCAGGGACAGCCGGGAGACAGATACGCAGTATTTT. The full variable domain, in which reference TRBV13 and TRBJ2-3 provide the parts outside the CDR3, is AAGVIQSPRHLIKEKRETATLKCYPIPRHDTVYWYQQGPGQDPQFLISFYEKMQSDKGSIPDRFSAQQFSDYHSELNMSSLELGDSALYFCASRDSRETDTQYFGPGTRLTVL.

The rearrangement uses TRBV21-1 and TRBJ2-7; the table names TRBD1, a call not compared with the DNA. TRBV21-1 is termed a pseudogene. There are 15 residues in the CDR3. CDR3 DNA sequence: TGTGCCAGCAGCAAAGCGGGGGCGGTCGACGGGGAGCAGTACTTC. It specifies CASSKAGAVDGEQYF.

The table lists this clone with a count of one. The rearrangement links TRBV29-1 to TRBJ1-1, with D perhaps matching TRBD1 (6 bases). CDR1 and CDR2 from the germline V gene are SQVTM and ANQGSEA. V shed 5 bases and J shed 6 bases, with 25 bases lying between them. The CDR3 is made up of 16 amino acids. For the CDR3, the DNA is TGCAGCGTTTCGCCCTTAGGGGGTAACACTTTGGCTGAAGCTTTCTTT. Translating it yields CSVSPLGGNTLAEAFF.

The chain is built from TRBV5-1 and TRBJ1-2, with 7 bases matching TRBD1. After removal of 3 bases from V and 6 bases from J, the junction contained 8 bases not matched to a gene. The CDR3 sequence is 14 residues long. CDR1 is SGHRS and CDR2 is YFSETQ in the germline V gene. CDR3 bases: TGCGCCAGCAGCTCGGAGACAGGGATGGATGGCTACACCTTC. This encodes CASSSETGMDGYTF.

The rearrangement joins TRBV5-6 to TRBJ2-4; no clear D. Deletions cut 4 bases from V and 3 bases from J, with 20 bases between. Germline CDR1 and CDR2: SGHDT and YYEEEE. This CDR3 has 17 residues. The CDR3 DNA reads TGTGCCAGCAGCCCGTCCGTCGGTTTAAACTTCAAAAACATTCAGTACTTC. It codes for CASSPSVGLNFKNIQYF.

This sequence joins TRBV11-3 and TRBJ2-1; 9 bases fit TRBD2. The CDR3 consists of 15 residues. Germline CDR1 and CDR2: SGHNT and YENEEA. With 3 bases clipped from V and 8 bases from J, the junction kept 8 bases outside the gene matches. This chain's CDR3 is CASSLVAGAFDEQFF. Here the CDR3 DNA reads TGTGCCAGCAGCTTGGTAGCGGGAGCTTTCGATGAGCAGTTCTTC.

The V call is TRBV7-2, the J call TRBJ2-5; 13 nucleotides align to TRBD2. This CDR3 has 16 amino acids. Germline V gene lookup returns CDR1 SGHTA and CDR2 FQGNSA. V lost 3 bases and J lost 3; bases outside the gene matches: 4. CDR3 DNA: TGTGCCAGCAGCTTCCTAGGACTAGCGGGGGAAGAGACCCAGTACTTC. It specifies CASSFLGLAGEETQYF.

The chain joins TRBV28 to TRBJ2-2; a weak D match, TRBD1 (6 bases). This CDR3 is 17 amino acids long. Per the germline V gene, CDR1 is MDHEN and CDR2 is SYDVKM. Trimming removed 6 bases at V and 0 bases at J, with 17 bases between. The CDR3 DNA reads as TGTGCCAGCAGGCCCCAACCCAGGGGATCGAACACCGGGGAGCTGTTTTTT. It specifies CASRPQPRGSNTGELFF.

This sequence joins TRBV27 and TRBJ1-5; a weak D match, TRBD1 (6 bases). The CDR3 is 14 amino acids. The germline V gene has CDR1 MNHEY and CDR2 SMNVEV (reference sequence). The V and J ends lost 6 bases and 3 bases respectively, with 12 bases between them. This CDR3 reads CASSSGQTNQPQHF. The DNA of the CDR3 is TGTGCCAGCAGCTCAGGACAGACCAATCAGCCCCAGCATTTT.

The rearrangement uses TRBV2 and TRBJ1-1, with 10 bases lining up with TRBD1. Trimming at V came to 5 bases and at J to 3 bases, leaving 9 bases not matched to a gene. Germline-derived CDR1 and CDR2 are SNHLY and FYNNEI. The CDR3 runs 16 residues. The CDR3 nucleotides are TGTGCCAGCAGTCTCGGGACAGGGGACGGGCACACTGAAGCTTTCTTT. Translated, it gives CASSLGTGDGHTEAFF.

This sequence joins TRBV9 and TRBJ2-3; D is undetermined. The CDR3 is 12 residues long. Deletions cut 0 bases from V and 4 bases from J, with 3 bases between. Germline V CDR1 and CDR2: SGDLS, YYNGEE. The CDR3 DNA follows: TGTGCCAGCAGCGTAGAGGCAGATACGCAGTATTTT. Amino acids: CASSVEADTQYF.

The CDR3 spells CANQRTLGNSPLHF. CDR3 DNA: TGTGCCAACCAGAGAACCCTTGGTAATTCACCCCTCCACTTT. The chain couples TRBV28 to TRBJ1-6; D unclear. This CDR3 is built from 14 residues. V was cut by 10 bases and J by 6 bases, with 16 bases left in between. CDR1 is MDHEN, CDR2 SYDVKM, per germline.